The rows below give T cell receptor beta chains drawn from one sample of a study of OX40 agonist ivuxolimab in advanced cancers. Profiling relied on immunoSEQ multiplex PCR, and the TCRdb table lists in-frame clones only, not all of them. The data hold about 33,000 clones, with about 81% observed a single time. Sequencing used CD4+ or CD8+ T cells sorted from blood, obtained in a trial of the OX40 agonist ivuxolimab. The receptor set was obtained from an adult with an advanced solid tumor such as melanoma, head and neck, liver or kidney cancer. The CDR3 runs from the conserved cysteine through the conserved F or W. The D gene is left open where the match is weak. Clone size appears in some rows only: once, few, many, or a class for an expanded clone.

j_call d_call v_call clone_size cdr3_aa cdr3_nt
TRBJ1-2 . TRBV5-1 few CASNRNREDSGYTF TGCGCCAGCAACCGAAACAGGGAAGACTCTGGCTACACCTTC
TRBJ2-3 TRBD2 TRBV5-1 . CASSRSGGASADTQYF TGCGCCAGCAGCCGTAGCGGGGGGGCTAGCGCAGATACGCAGTATTTT
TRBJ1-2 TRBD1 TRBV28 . CATSMTGGLPPGYTF TGTGCCACCTCAATGACAGGGGGCCTCCCCCCTGGCTACACCTTC
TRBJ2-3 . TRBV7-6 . CASSRTTGGVVGDTQYF TGTGCCAGCAGCCGGACTACAGGAGGGGTCGTGGGAGATACGCAGTATTTT
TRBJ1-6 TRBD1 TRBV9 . CASSVGTGGYSPLHF TGTGCCAGCAGCGTAGGGACAGGGGGCTATTCACCCCTCCACTTT
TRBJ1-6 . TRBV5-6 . CASSLVGNSPLHF TGTGCCAGCAGCTTGGTGGGCAATTCACCCCTCCACTTT
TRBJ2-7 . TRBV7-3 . CASTSSSGSSYEQYF TGTGCCAGCACCTCTTCGTCCGGGAGCTCCTACGAGCAGTACTTC
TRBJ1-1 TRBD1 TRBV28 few CASSFLQGAAFF TGTGCCAGCAGTTTCTTGCAGGGGGCAGCTTTCTTT
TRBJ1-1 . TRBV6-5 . CASSLGVNTEAFF TGTGCCAGCTCCTTGGGGGTGAACACTGAAGCTTTCTTT
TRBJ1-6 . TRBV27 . CASSLGPRPDNSPLHF TGTGCCAGCAGTTTAGGCCCCCGCCCCGATAATTCACCCCTCCACTTT
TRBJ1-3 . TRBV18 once CASSPPAAGVNTIYF TGTGCCAGCTCACCACCGGCTGCCGGGGTGAACACCATATATTTT
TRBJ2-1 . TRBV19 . CASGPGVSYNEQFF TGTGCCAGTGGTCCAGGCGTCTCCTACAATGAGCAGTTCTTC
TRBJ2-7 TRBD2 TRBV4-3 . CASSQGSSGYEQYF TGCGCCAGCAGCCAAGGGTCTAGCGGGTACGAGCAGTACTTC
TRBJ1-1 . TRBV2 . CASSGRGTEAFF TGTGCCAGCAGTGGTCGTGGCACTGAAGCTTTCTTT
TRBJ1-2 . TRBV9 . CASSPGDRSGYTF TGTGCCAGCAGCCCAGGAGACAGGAGTGGCTACACCTTC
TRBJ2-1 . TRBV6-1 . CASSGVVPGLHYNEQFF TGTGCCAGCAGTGGAGTGGTACCGGGACTGCACTACAATGAGCAGTTCTTC
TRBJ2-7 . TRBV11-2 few CASSPWTENGRYEQYF TGTGCCAGCAGCCCTTGGACGGAAAATGGGCGCTACGAGCAGTACTTC
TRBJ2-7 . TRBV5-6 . CASSSSPWDEQYF TGTGCCAGCAGCTCCTCGCCCTGGGACGAGCAGTACTTC
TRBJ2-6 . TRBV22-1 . CPGRSHCEQSRANVLTF TGTCCTGGGAGGTCCCACTGCGAACAAAGTCGGGCCAACGTCCTGACTTTC
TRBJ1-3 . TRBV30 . CAWSVGGLTGNTIYF TGTGCCTGGAGTGTTGGAGGATTGACGGGAAACACCATATATTTT
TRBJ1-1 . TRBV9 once CASSTQGVGTEAFF TGTGCCAGCAGCACACAGGGTGTCGGCACTGAAGCTTTCTTT
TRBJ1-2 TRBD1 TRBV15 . CATSRRDRADYGYTF TGTGCCACCAGCCGACGGGACAGGGCTGACTATGGCTACACCTTC
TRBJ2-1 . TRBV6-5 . CASSRGYNEQFF TGTGCCAGCAGTAGGGGGTACAATGAGCAGTTCTTC
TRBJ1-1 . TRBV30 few CAWSRGIEAFF TGTGCCTGGAGCAGAGGGATTGAAGCTTTCTTT
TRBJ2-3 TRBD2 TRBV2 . CASRELAVLTDTQYF TGTGCCAGCAGGGAACTAGCGGTCCTCACAGATACGCAGTATTTT
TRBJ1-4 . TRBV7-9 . CASSTRTTLGGEKLFF TGTGCCAGCAGCACCCGGACCACTCTAGGCGGTGAAAAACTGTTTTTT
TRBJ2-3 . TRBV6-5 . CASSRTGTRDTQYF TGTGCCAGCAGTCGCACAGGGACGCGAGATACGCAGTATTTT
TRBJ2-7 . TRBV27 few CASSRLSVSAYEQYF TGTGCCAGCAGTCGACTAAGCGTCTCGGCCTACGAGCAGTACTTC
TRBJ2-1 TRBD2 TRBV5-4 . CASSPGTSGTNEQFF TGTGCCAGCAGCCCCGGGACTAGCGGGACTAATGAGCAGTTCTTC
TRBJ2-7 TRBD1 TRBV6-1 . CASRQRQGPEQYF TGTGCCAGCAGGCAGCGACAGGGTCCTGAGCAGTACTTC
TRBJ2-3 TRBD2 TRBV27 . CASSLLWSGTSGGEDTQYF TGTGCCAGCAGTTTATTGTGGTCTGGGACTAGCGGGGGCGAAGATACGCAGTATTTT
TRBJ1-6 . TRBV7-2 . CVSSPREPPFPLHF TGTGTCAGCAGTCCCAGGGAGCCCCCTTTTCCCCTCCACTTT
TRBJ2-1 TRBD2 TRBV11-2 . CASSISGSSYNEQFF TGTGCCAGCAGCATTAGCGGGAGCTCCTACAATGAGCAGTTCTTC
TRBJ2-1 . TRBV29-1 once CSVEVGAVEQFF TGCAGCGTTGAGGTAGGGGCGGTTGAGCAGTTCTTC
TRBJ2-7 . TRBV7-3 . CASSPHSLSYEQYF TGTGCCAGCAGCCCCCATAGTCTCTCCTACGAGCAGTACTTC
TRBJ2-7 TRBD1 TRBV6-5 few CASSYRDRGYEQYF TGTGCCAGCAGTTACCGGGACAGGGGTTACGAGCAGTACTTC
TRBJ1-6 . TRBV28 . CASSLGSSYNSPLHF TGTGCCAGCAGTTTGGGGAGCTCCTATAATTCACCCCTCCACTTT
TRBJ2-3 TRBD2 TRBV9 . CASSVMSGGADTQYF TGTGCCAGCAGCGTAATGAGCGGGGGGGCTGATACGCAGTATTTT
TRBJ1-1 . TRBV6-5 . CASSYGGKAEAFF TGTGCCAGCAGTTACGGGGGTAAGGCTGAAGCTTTCTTT
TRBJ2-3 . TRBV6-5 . CASSPSTDTQYF TGTGCCAGCAGTCCCAGTACAGATACGCAGTATTTT
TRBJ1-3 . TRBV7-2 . CASRADSSGNTIYF TGTGCCAGCAGGGCAGACAGCTCTGGAAACACCATATATTTT
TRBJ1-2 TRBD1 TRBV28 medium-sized CASSRPGGGNYGYTF TGTGCCAGCAGCCGCCCAGGGGGCGGGAACTATGGCTACACCTTC
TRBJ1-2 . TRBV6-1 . CASSENRVGYGYTF TGTGCCAGCAGTGAAAACAGGGTCGGCTATGGCTACACCTTC
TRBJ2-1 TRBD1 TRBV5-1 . CASSGQGANNEQFF TGCGCCAGCAGCGGACAGGGGGCTAACAATGAGCAGTTCTTC
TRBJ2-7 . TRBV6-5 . CASSPRQYYEQYF TGTGCCAGCAGTCCTCGACAGTACTACGAGCAGTACTTC
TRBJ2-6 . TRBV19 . CASGTGTGANVLTF TGTGCCAGCGGAACAGGGACTGGGGCCAACGTCCTGACTTTC
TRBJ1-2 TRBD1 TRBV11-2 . CASSNRGGGGYTF TGTGCCAGCAGCAACAGGGGAGGGGGTGGCTACACCTTC
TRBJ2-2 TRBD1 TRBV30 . CAWTRQGALMTGELFF TGTGCCTGGACCAGACAGGGGGCATTGATGACCGGGGAGCTGTTTTTT
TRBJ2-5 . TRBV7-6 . CASSSSAAGRWETQYF TGTGCCAGCAGCTCGAGCGCGGCAGGGCGATGGGAGACCCAGTACTTC
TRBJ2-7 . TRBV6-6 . CASRPGWALYEQYF TGTGCCAGCAGACCTGGTTGGGCCCTCTACGAGCAGTACTTC